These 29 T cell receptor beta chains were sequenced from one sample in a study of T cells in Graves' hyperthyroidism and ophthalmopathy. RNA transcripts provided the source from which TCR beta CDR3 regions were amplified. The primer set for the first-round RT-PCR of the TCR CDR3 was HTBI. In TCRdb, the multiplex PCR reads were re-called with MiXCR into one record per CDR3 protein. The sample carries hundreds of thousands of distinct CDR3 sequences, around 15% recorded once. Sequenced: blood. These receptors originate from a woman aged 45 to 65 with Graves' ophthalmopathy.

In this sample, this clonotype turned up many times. In DNA, the CDR3 is TGTGCCAGCAGTTTTCGGGGGATCAAAAACATTCAGTACTTC. This sequence encodes CASSFRGIKNIQYF. The chain has TRBV28 and TRBJ2-4, with D tentatively TRBD2 (6 bases). Deletions cut 3 bases from V and 3 bases from J, with 9 bases between. This CDR3 comprises 14 residues. Looked up from germline, CDR1 is MDHEN and CDR2 is SYDVKM.

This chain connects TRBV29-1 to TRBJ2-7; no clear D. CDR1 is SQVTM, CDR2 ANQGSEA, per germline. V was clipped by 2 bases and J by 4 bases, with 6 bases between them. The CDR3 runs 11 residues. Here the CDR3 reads CSVELSYEQYF. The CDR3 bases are TGCAGCGTTGAACTAAGTTACGAGCAGTACTTC.

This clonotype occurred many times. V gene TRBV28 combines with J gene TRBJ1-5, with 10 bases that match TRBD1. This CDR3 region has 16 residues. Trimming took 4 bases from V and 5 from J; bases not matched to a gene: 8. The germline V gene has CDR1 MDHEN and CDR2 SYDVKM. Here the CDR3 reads CASSSSRDRGYQPQHF. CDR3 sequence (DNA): TGTGCCAGCAGTTCGAGCCGGGACAGGGGTTATCAGCCCCAGCATTTT.

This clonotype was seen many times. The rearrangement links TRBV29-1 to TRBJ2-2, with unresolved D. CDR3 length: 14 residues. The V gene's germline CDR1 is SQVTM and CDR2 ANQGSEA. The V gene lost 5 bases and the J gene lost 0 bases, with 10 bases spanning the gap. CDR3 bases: TGCAGCGTTAGTTCCAGGCCGAACACCGGGGAGCTGTTTTTT. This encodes CSVSSRPNTGELFF.

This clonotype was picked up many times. For the CDR3, the DNA is TGCGCCAGCAGCTTGGTGTCTAGCGGGATCGACGAGCAGTACTTC. Its translation is CASSLVSSGIDEQYF. This chain connects TRBV5-1 to TRBJ2-7; 9 bases are a match to TRBD2. This CDR3 has 15 residues. CDR1 is SGHRS, CDR2 YFSETQ, per germline. V lost 0 bases to trimming and J lost 5 bases; unmatched junction nucleotides: 6.

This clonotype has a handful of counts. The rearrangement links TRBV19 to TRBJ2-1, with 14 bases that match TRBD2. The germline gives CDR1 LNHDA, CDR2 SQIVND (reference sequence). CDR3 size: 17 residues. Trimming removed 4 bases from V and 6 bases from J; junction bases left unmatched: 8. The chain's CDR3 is CASSTQPGLAGVNEQFF. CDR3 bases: TGTGCCAGTAGTACACAACCGGGACTAGCGGGAGTCAATGAGCAGTTCTTC.

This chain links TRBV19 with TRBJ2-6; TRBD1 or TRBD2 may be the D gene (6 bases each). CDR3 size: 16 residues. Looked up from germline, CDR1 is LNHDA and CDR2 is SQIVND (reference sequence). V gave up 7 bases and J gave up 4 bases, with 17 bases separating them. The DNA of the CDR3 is TGTGCCAGTACCTATAGAGGGGGGCTGGGGGCCAACGTCCTGACTTTC. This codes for CASTYRGGLGANVLTF.

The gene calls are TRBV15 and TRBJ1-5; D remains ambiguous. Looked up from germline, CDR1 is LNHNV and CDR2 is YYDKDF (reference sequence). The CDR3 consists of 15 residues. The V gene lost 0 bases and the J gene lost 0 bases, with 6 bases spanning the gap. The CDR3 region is CATSRDVGSNQPQHF. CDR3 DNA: TGTGCCACCAGCAGAGATGTCGGTAGCAATCAGCCCCAGCATTTT. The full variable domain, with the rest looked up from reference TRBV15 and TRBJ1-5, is DAMVIQNPRYQVTQFGKPVTLSCSQTLNHNVMYWYQQKSSQAPKLLFHYYDKDFNNEADTPDNFQSRRPNTSFCFLDIRSPGLGDTAMYLCATSRDVGSNQPQHFGDGTRLSIL.

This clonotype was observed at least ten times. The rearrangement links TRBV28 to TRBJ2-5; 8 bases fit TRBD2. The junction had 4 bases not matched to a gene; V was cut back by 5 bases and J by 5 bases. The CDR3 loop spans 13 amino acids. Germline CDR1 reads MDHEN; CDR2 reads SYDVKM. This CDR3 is CASSPGGMETQYF. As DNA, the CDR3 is TGTGCCAGCAGTCCGGGGGGGATGGAGACCCAGTACTTC. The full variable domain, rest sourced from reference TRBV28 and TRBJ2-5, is DVKVTQSSRYLVKRTGEKVFLECVQDMDHENMFWYRQDPGLGLRLIYFSYDVKMKEKGDIPEGYSVSREKKERFSLILESASTNQTSMYLCASSPGGMETQYFGPGTRLLVL.

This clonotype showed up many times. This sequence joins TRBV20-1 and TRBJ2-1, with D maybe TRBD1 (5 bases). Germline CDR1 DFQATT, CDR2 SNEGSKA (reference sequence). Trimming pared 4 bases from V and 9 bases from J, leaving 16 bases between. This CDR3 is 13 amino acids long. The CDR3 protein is CSATPPGIGEQFF. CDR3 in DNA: TGCAGTGCTACACCTCCAGGGATTGGTGAGCAGTTCTTC.

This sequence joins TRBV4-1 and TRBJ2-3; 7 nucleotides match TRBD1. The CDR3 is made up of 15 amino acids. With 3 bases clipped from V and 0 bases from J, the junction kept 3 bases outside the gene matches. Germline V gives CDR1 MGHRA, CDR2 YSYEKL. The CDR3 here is CASSHKTGSTDTQYF. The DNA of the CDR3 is TGCGCCAGCAGCCACAAGACAGGGAGCACAGATACGCAGTATTTT.

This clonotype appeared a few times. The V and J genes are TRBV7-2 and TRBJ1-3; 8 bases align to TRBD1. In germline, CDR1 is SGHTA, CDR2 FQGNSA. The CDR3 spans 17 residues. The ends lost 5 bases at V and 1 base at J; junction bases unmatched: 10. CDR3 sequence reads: CASSPRSGQDSGNTIYF. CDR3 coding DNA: TGTGCCAGCAGCCCCAGGTCGGGACAGGATTCTGGAAACACCATATATTTT.

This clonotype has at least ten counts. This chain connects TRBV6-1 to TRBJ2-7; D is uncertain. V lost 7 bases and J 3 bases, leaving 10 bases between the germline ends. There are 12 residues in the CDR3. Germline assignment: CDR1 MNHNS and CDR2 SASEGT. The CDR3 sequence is CASTDGFYEQYF. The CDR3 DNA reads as TGTGCCAGCACCGACGGGTTCTACGAGCAGTACTTC.

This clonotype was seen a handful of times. This CDR3 is CASSDGTGDEQFF. In DNA form, the CDR3 reads TGTGCCAGCAGTGACGGGACAGGGGATGAGCAGTTCTTC. This chain connects TRBV2 to TRBJ2-1; 10 bases are a match to TRBD1. The CDR3 has 13 residues. Germline V lookup: CDR1 SNHLY, CDR2 FYNNEI. The V segment lost 3 bases and the J segment 8 bases; nucleotides outside the gene matches: 1.

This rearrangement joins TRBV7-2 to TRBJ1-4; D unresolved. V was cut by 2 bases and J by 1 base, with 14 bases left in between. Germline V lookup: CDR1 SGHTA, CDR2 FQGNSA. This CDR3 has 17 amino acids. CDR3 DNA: TGTGCCAGCAGCTTAAGGCGCAGATTGCAAACTAATGAAAAACTGTTTTTT. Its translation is CASSLRRRLQTNEKLFF.

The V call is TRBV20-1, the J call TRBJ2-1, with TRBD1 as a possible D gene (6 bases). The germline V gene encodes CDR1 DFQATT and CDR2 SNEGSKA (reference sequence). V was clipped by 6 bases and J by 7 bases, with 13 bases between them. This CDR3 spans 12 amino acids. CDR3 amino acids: CSAGALSNEQFF. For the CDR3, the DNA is TGCAGTGCGGGGGCCTTGAGTAATGAGCAGTTCTTC.

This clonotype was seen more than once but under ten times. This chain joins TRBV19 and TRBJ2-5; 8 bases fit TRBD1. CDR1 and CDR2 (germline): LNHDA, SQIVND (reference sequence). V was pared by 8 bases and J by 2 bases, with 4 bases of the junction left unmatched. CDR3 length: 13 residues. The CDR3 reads CASGQGRQETQYF. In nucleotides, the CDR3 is TGTGCCAGTGGACAGGGTCGGCAAGAGACCCAGTACTTC.

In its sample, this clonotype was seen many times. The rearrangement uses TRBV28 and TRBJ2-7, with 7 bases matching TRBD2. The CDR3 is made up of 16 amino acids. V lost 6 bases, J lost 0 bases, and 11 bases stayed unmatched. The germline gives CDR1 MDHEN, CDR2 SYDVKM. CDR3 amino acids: CASRFTSGISSYEQYF. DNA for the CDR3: TGTGCCAGCAGGTTCACCAGCGGGATCAGCTCCTACGAGCAGTACTTC.

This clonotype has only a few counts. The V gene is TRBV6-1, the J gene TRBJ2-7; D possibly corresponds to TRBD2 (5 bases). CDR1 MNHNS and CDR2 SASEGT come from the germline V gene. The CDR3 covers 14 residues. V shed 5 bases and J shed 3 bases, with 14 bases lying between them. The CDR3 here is CASSPGLRLYEQYF. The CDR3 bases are TGTGCCAGCAGTCCGGGATTGCGGCTCTACGAGCAGTACTTC.

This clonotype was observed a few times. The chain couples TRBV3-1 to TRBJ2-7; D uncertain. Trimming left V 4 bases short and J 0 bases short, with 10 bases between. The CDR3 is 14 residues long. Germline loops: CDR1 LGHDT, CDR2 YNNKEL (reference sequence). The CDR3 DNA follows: TGTGCCAGCAGCCCTTTTCGAAGCTCCTACGAGCAGTACTTC. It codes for CASSPFRSSYEQYF.

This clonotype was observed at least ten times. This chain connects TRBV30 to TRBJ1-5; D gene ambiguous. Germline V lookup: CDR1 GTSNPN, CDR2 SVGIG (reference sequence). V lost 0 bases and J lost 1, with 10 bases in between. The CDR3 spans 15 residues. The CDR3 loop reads CAWSVGSTSNQPQHF. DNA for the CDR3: TGTGCCTGGAGTGTAGGGTCAACAAGCAATCAGCCCCAGCATTTT. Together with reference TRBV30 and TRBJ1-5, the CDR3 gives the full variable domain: SQTIHQWPATLVQPVGSPLSLECTVEGTSNPNLYWYRQAAGRGLQLLFYSVGIGQISSEVPQNLSASRPQDRQFILSSKKLLLSDSGFYLCAWSVGSTSNQPQHFGDGTRLSIL.

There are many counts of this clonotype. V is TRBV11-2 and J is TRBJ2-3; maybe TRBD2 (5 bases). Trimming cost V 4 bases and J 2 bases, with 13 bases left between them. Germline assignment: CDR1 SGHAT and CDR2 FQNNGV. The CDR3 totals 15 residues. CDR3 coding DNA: TGTGCCAGCAGCTCCTCCCGGGGATACACAGATACGCAGTATTTT. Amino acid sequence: CASSSSRGYTDTQYF. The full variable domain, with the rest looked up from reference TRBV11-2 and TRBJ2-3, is EAGVAQSPRYKIIEKRQSVAFWCNPISGHATLYWYQQILGQGPKLLIQFQNNGVVDDSQLPKDRFSAERLKGVDSTLKIQPAKLEDSAVYLCASSSSRGYTDTQYFGPGTRLTVL.

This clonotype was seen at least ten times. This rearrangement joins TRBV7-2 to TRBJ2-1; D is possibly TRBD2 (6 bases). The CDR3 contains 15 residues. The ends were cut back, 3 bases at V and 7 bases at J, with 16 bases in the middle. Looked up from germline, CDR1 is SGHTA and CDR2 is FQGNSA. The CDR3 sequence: CASSFRRTNRNEQFF. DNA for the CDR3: TGTGCCAGCAGCTTTCGACGGACTAACAGGAATGAGCAGTTCTTC.

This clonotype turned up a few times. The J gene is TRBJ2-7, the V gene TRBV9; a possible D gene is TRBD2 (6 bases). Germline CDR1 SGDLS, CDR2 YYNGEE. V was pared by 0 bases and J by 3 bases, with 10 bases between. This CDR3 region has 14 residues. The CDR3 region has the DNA TGTGCCAGCAGCGTAGGGGACTCCTTCTACGAGCAGTACTTC. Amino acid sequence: CASSVGDSFYEQYF.

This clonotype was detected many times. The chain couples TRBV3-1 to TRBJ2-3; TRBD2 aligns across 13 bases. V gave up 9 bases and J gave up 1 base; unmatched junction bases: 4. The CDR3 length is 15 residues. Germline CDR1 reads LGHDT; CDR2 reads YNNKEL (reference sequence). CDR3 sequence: CASTTSGRGTDTQYF. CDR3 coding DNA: TGTGCCAGTACCACTAGCGGGAGGGGCACAGATACGCAGTATTTT.

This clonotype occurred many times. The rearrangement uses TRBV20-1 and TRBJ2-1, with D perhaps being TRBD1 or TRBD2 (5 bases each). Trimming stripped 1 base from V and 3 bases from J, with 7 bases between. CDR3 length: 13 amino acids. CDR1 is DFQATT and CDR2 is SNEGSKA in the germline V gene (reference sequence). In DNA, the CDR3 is TGCAGTGCTAGAGGGGACCACTACAATGAGCAGTTCTTC. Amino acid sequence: CSARGDHYNEQFF.

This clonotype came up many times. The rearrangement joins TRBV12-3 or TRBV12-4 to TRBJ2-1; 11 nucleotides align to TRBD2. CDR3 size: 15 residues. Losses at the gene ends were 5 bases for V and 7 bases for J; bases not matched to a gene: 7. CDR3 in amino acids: CASSPRGLAENEQFF. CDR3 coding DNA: TGTGCCAGCAGTCCCCGGGGACTAGCGGAAAATGAGCAGTTCTTC.

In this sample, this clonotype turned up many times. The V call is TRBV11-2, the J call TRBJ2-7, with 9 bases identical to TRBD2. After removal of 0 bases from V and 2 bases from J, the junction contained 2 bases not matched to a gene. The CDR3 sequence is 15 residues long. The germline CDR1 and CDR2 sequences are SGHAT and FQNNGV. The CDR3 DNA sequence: TGTGCCAGCAGCTTAGAAAGCGGGAGGCCCTACGAGCAGTACTTC. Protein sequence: CASSLESGRPYEQYF.

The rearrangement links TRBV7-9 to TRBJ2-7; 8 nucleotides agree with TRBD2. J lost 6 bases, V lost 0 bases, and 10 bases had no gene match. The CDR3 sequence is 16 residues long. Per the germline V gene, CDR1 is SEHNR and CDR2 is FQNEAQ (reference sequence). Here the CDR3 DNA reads TGTGCCAGCAGCTTAGCGGGGACTAGAAGGTCCGCCGAGCAGTACTTC. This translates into CASSLAGTRRSAEQYF.